Presented here are 30 T cell receptor beta chains from one specimen sequenced in a study of response to subunit inactivated influenza vaccine. One entry per CDR3 protein results from TCRdb running MiXCR on the RT-PCR reads. The sample consists of about 540,000 distinct CDR3 sequences, less than 25% of them appearing once. The same data also contributed to another study, on T cells expressing NK-cell markers. As reported in that work: As the method of synthesis, 5'RACE template switching with UMIs yielded TCR beta cDNA.

The source material was CD4+ T cells sorted from PBMCs, sampled 12 days after vaccination. Source of these receptors: a man between 45 and 60 years old who received an inactivated influenza vaccine.

CDR3: CATSRDWESGGHNEQFF. The CDR3 DNA follows: TGTGCCACCAGCAGAGATTGGGAGAGCGGGGGGCACAATGAGCAGTTCTTC. This chain uses TRBV15 with TRBJ2-1; 9 bases agree with TRBD2. This CDR3 spans 17 amino acids. J lost 5 bases, V lost 0 bases, and 8 bases had no gene match. Germline CDR1 reads LNHNV; CDR2 reads YYDKDF (reference sequence).

The V and J genes are TRBV5-6 and TRBJ2-1, with D maybe TRBD1 (5 bases). Trimming took 0 bases from V and 2 from J, leaving 12 bases between them. The CDR3 has 16 amino acids. Germline loops: CDR1 SGHDT, CDR2 YYEEEE. The CDR3 DNA follows: TGTGCCAGCAGCTTGGTTGTGGGGCGAACCTACAATGAGCAGTTCTTC. Amino acids: CASSLVVGRTYNEQFF. Variable domain in full (rest from reference TRBV5-6 and TRBJ2-1): DAGVTQSPTHLIKTRGQQVTLRCSPKSGHDTVSWYQQALGQGPQFIFQYYEEEERQRGNFPDRFSGHQFPNYSSELNVNALLLGDSALYLCASSLVVGRTYNEQFFGPGTRLTVL.

This clonotype was detected a few times. The rearrangement joins TRBV7-2 to TRBJ2-2, with 7 bases fitting TRBD2. Germline CDR1 reads SGHTA; CDR2 reads FQGNSA. This CDR3 is built from 14 residues. The V and J ends lost 6 bases and 5 bases, in that order; junction bases with no gene match: 6. The CDR3 bases are TGTGCCAGCAGGGGGGGGGATCGGACCGGGGAGCTGTTTTTT. As protein: CASRGGDRTGELFF.

With respect to this clonotype: The DNA is left out, because the CDR3 cannot be placed on it with certainty; the CDR3 is given as TCRdb lists it. The genes are TRBV6-2 or TRBV6-3 and TRBJ2-1; the D segment call TRBD1 is taken from the table without a DNA check. The CDR3 length is 16 residues, termini included. Germline V gene data show CDR1 as MNHEY and CDR2 as SVGEGT. CDR3 region: CASSSSDRVGVNEQFF.

V gene TRBV20-1 combines with J gene TRBJ1-2; weak D call: TRBD1 (5 bases). Germline-derived CDR1 and CDR2 are DFQATT and SNEGSKA (reference sequence). CDR3 length: 12 amino acids. Trimming took off 7 bases at V and 6 bases at J, with 15 bases between the two ends. CDR3 in amino acids: CSVVQGRNGYTF. As DNA, the CDR3 is TGCAGTGTAGTTCAGGGAAGGAATGGCTACACCTTC.

This clonotype was counted a few times. The chain uses TRBV20-1 and TRBJ2-5, with D unresolved. CDR3 length equals 11 residues. Germline values: CDR1 DFQATT, CDR2 SNEGSKA (reference sequence). V lost 8 bases to trimming and J lost 6 bases, with 13 bases between them. The CDR3 coding sequence is TGCAGTAGAACCTTCTCGCAGACCCAGTACTTC. Its translation is CSRTFSQTQYF.

The chain employs TRBV10-1 and TRBJ1-6; D is ambiguous. CDR1 is WNHNN, CDR2 SYGVQD, per germline (reference sequence). This CDR3 comprises 14 residues. The V end lost 2 bases, the J end lost 7 bases, and 9 bases lay between the germline ends. CDR3 protein: CASSENMRNSPLHF. For the CDR3, the DNA is TGCGCCAGCAGTGAGAACATGAGGAATTCACCCCTCCACTTT.

The genes are TRBV7-9 and TRBJ2-5; D is unclear. Germline assignment: CDR1 SEHNR and CDR2 FQNEAQ (reference sequence). The V and J ends lost 1 base and 4 bases respectively, with 10 bases between them. There are 14 residues in the CDR3. CDR3 loop: CASSLVPIPETQYF. The CDR3 DNA reads TGTGCCAGCAGCTTAGTGCCTATCCCAGAGACCCAGTACTTC.

The V gene is TRBV10-3, the J gene TRBJ1-2; the D gene is possibly TRBD1 (6 bases). Germline V gene lookup returns CDR1 ENHRY and CDR2 SYGVKD. This CDR3 region has 15 residues. The V end lost 6 bases, the J end lost 0 bases, and 14 bases lay between the germline ends. CDR3 sequence: CAISAFRDTNYGYTF. The CDR3 DNA is TGTGCCATCAGCGCGTTCCGGGACACTAACTATGGCTACACCTTC.

There are a few counts of this clonotype. This sequence joins TRBV5-1 and TRBJ2-7; TRBD2 is a possible D gene (5 bases). CDR1 is SGHRS and CDR2 is YFSETQ in the germline V gene. The germline V and J ends were trimmed by 4 bases and 4 bases, with 12 bases remaining between them. The CDR3 runs 13 residues. CDR3 residues: CASSGGSGYEQYF. The CDR3 DNA reads as TGCGCCAGCAGCGGTGGTTCGGGGTACGAGCAGTACTTC.

This clonotype came up many times. This chain joins TRBV9 and TRBJ2-7, with a tentative D call TRBD1 (6 bases). Trimming removed 0 bases at V and 3 bases at J, with 10 bases between. Germline CDR1 is SGDLS and CDR2 is YYNGEE. The CDR3 consists of 14 residues. CDR3 coding DNA: TGTGCCAGCAGCGTAGATCAGGGGATCTACGAGCAGTACTTC. It specifies CASSVDQGIYEQYF. Supplemented by reference TRBV9 and TRBJ2-7, the full variable domain reads DSGVTQTPKHLITATGQRVTLRCSPRSGDLSVYWYQQSLDQGLQFLIQYYNGEERAKGNILERFSAQQFPDLHSELNLSSLELGDSALYFCASSVDQGIYEQYFGPGTRLTVT.

The V call is TRBV10-3, the J call TRBJ2-2, with 8 bases aligning to TRBD1. Germline V gene lookup returns CDR1 ENHRY and CDR2 SYGVKD. The ends lost 8 bases at V and 6 bases at J; junction bases unmatched: 8. The CDR3 runs 14 residues. CDR3 nucleotides: TGTGCCATCTCGGACAGGGAGAGATCCGGGGAGCTGTTTTTT. Protein sequence: CAISDRERSGELFF.

The chain is built from TRBV20-1 and TRBJ2-1; D assignment may be TRBD1 or TRBD2 (5 bases each). CDR1 DFQATT and CDR2 SNEGSKA come from the germline V gene (reference sequence). This CDR3 region has 14 residues. V was shortened by 4 bases and J by 5 bases, with 15 bases between the two germline ends. The CDR3 DNA reads TGCAGTGCTAAGCCCGGGACGGTTAACAATGAGCAGTTCTTC. Protein sequence: CSAKPGTVNNEQFF.

The chain carries TRBV6-5 and TRBJ2-7, with TRBD2 as a possible D gene (5 bases). Germline lookup yields CDR1 MNHEY and CDR2 SVGAGI. The V gene lost 0 bases and the J gene lost 0 bases, with 12 bases spanning the gap. This CDR3 comprises 16 residues. CDR3 loop: CASSYSRGLFSYEQYF. CDR3 DNA sequence: TGTGCCAGCAGTTACTCCCGCGGGCTTTTCTCCTACGAGCAGTACTTC.

In this sample, this clonotype turned up a few times. The genes are TRBV4-2 and TRBJ2-3; D possibly corresponds to TRBD2 (7 bases). V was clipped by 4 bases and J by 2 bases, with 22 bases between them. Germline CDR1 LGHNA, CDR2 YNFKEQ. The CDR3 has 18 amino acids. The CDR3 sequence: CASSPGGGTRTYTDTQYF. CDR3 nucleotide sequence: TGTGCCAGCAGCCCGGGGGGCGGGACACGGACATACACAGATACGCAGTATTTT.

This clonotype showed up just a few times. The chain joins TRBV11-2 to TRBJ2-1; D may be TRBD1 (5 bases). This CDR3 contains 16 residues. Trimming removed 5 bases at V and 1 base at J, with 15 bases between. The germline V gene encodes CDR1 SGHAT and CDR2 FQNNGV. DNA of the CDR3: TGTGCCAGCAGCCAAACTGCCTACAGGTCCTACAATGAGCAGTTCTTC. Amino acids: CASSQTAYRSYNEQFF.

J is TRBJ2-7 and V is TRBV6-1; 9 bases match TRBD1. This CDR3 region has 18 residues. Germline CDR1 is MNHNS and CDR2 is SASEGT. The junction had 17 bases not matched to a gene; V was cut back by 6 bases and J by 2 bases. The CDR3 bases are TGTGCCAGCAGGCGCTACTCCATCCCGGGACAGGGCGCCTACGAGCAGTACTTC. Amino acid sequence: CASRRYSIPGQGAYEQYF.

The gene calls are TRBV6-2 or TRBV6-3 and TRBJ2-7; D ambiguous. The CDR3 runs to 13 residues. Germline V gene sequence: CDR1 MNHEY, CDR2 SVGEGT. The V and J ends lost 2 bases and 0 bases respectively, with 5 bases between them. The CDR3 DNA reads TGTGCCAGCAGTTACCTGAGCTCCTACGAGCAGTACTTC. Translation: CASSYLSSYEQYF.

The chain is built from TRBV10-3 and TRBJ1-4; TRBD1 might be the D (5 bases). Germline assignment: CDR1 ENHRY and CDR2 SYGVKD. The CDR3 consists of 13 residues. Trimming took 10 bases from V and 5 from J, leaving 14 bases between them. In DNA form, the CDR3 reads TGTGCCACTCAGGGAGAGGGGAATGAAAAACTGTTTTTT. Translating gives CATQGEGNEKLFF.

The chain links TRBV11-2 to TRBJ1-2; 12 positions match TRBD1. This CDR3 comprises 18 residues. J lost 7 bases, V lost 5 bases, and 17 bases had no gene match. CDR1 SGHAT and CDR2 FQNNGV come from the germline V gene. This CDR3 reads CASSLRYRDRGLESGYTF. Written as DNA, the CDR3 is TGTGCCAGCAGCCTGCGATACCGGGACAGGGGGCTCGAGTCTGGCTACACCTTC.

This chain joins TRBV29-1 and TRBJ2-7; D call uncertain. The V gene lost 6 bases and the J gene lost 6 bases, with 21 bases spanning the gap. The germline gives CDR1 SQVTM, CDR2 ANQGSEA. The CDR3 has 14 residues. The CDR3 DNA follows: TGCAGCGTAAAAAAGGACGTGAGCCGTACCGAGCAGTACTTC. It specifies CSVKKDVSRTEQYF.

This clonotype turned up a few times. The chain is built from TRBV5-5 and TRBJ1-1; 7 bases map to TRBD1. The CDR3 is 13 residues long. Germline assignment: CDR1 SGHKS and CDR2 YYEKEE (reference sequence). The V segment lost 3 bases and the J segment 5 bases; nucleotides outside the gene matches: 4. CDR3 amino acids: CASSWTGGTEAFF. The CDR3 DNA reads TGTGCCAGCAGCTGGACAGGAGGGACTGAAGCTTTCTTT.

This clonotype was observed a handful of times. The V and J genes are TRBV10-3 and TRBJ1-6; D may be TRBD1 (6 bases). The CDR3 spans 17 residues. The germline CDR1 and CDR2 sequences are ENHRY and SYGVKD. Trimming left V 4 bases short and J 7 bases short, with 20 bases between. The CDR3 region has the DNA TGTGCCATCAGTGCACAGACTGGGACACTAAGGAATTCACCCCTCCACTTT. Its protein product is CAISAQTGTLRNSPLHF.

The chain recombines TRBV10-3 with TRBJ2-3; the D call may be TRBD1 or TRBD2 (5 bases each). The CDR3 extends over 15 amino acids. Germline V CDR1 and CDR2: ENHRY, SYGVKD. V was pared by 6 bases and J by 0 bases, with 13 bases between. CDR3 nucleotide sequence: TGTGCCATCAGAGGGACGGTCTCTAGCACAGATACGCAGTATTTT. It yields the protein CAIRGTVSSTDTQYF.

This clonotype was counted many times. The CDR3 is CSVEGTGLNEQYF. DNA of the CDR3: TGCAGCGTTGAAGGGACAGGGCTGAACGAGCAGTACTTC. The chain employs TRBV29-1 and TRBJ2-7, with 8 bases identical to TRBD1. Trimming removed 1 base from V and 5 bases from J; junction bases left unmatched: 4. CDR3 size: 13 residues. CDR1 SQVTM and CDR2 ANQGSEA come from the germline V gene.

V and J are TRBV10-3 and TRBJ2-7; 7 bases match TRBD1. Losses at the gene ends were 4 bases for V and 4 bases for J; bases not matched to a gene: 10. The germline CDR1 and CDR2 sequences are ENHRY and SYGVKD. CDR3 length equals 15 residues. The CDR3 DNA reads as TGTGCCATCAGTGCCCCCACAGGGGTTATTTACGAGCAGTACTTC. Amino acid sequence: CAISAPTGVIYEQYF.

The chain has TRBV20-1 and TRBJ2-1, with 7 bases lining up with TRBD2. J gave up 7 bases and V 3 bases, and 6 bases lay outside the gene matches. The germline gives CDR1 DFQATT, CDR2 SNEGSKA (reference sequence). There are 13 residues in the CDR3. As DNA, the CDR3 is TGCAGTGCTAGGTTTTCTAGCGGAAATGAGCAGTTCTTC. Translating gives CSARFSSGNEQFF.

The chain carries TRBV24-1 and TRBJ2-3; 8 positions match TRBD1. CDR3 length: 16 amino acids. Trimming at V came to 2 bases and at J to 2 bases, leaving 5 bases not matched to a gene. Germline values: CDR1 KGHDR, CDR2 SFDVKD. Here the CDR3 reads CATSDSRDRFTDTQYF. The CDR3 bases are TGTGCCACCAGTGATTCCCGGGACAGGTTCACAGATACGCAGTATTTT.

The CDR3 spells CASTTGQVRYEQYF. The DNA of the CDR3 is TGTGCCAGCACCACCGGACAGGTTCGATACGAGCAGTACTTC. The chain carries TRBV6-2 or TRBV6-3 and TRBJ2-7, with TRBD1 matching 7 bases. The V and J ends lost 7 bases and 4 bases, in that order; junction bases with no gene match: 10. This CDR3 is 14 amino acids long. CDR1 is MNHEY, CDR2 SVGEGT, per germline.

The rearrangement links TRBV24-1 to TRBJ2-1; the match to TRBD2 covers 14 bases. Trimming at V came to 4 bases and at J to 8 bases, leaving 6 bases not matched to a gene. Germline CDR1 KGHDR, CDR2 SFDVKD. This CDR3 is built from 16 residues. CDR3 in DNA: TGTGCCACCAGTGACCTGACTAGCGGGGGGGCCCATGAGCAGTTCTTC. Residues: CATSDLTSGGAHEQFF.